Listed here are 19 T cell receptor beta chains from one sample, sequenced in a study of blood T cell repertoires in COVID-19. Libraries were prepared by immunoSEQ multiplex PCR; TCRdb keeps only in-frame clonotypes and omits some of them. The sample lists 60,000 or so clones, 87% seen once, with around a tenth in the top ten. Sequencing input: peripheral blood. These TCRs come from a human donor with acute or convalescent COVID-19. The donor label of this sample is uncertain.

The chain has TRBV7-7 and TRBJ2-1, with D perhaps matching TRBD2 (5 bases). The CDR3 extends over 13 amino acids. Per the germline V gene, CDR1 is SSHAT and CDR2 is FNYEAQ (reference sequence). Between the trimmed V and J ends, which lost 5 bases and 5 bases, there was a span of 10 bases. DNA for the CDR3: TGTGCCAGCAGCCTAGGACTGGACAATGAGCAGTTCTTC. Encoded protein: CASSLGLDNEQFF.

CDR3 residues: CASSVGRVPNTIYF. In DNA, the CDR3 is TGTGCCAGCAGCGTAGGCAGGGTGCCCAACACCATATATTTT. The chain employs TRBV9 and TRBJ1-3; possible D gene TRBD1, 5 bases. The V gene's germline CDR1 is SGDLS and CDR2 YYNGEE. The CDR3 is 14 residues long. Trimming cost V 0 bases and J 7 bases, with 11 bases left between them.

V gene TRBV27 combines with J gene TRBJ2-3; no firm D call. The CDR3 totals 15 residues. Germline V gene sequence: CDR1 MNHEY, CDR2 SMNVEV (reference sequence). V was clipped by 0 bases and J by 0 bases, with 7 bases between them. The CDR3, as DNA: TGTGCCAGCAGTTTATCGCGGCAGAGCACAGATACGCAGTATTTT. It is translated as CASSLSRQSTDTQYF.

The chain is built from TRBV30 and TRBJ2-5; the D gene is possibly TRBD2 (5 bases). Germline assignment: CDR1 GTSNPN and CDR2 SVGIG (reference sequence). V lost 1 base and J 5 bases, leaving 11 bases between the germline ends. The CDR3 contains 13 residues. CDR3 in amino acids: CAWSARGGETQYF. The CDR3 bases are TGTGCCTGGAGTGCCCGGGGTGGGGAGACCCAGTACTTC.

This rearrangement joins TRBV10-3 to TRBJ2-3; D gene uncertain. The V gene lost 4 bases and the J gene lost 0 bases, with 11 bases spanning the gap. Germline V gene data show CDR1 as ENHRY and CDR2 as SYGVKD. This CDR3 contains 15 residues. The CDR3 coding sequence is TGTGCCATCAGTGGAGAAGGCGGTAGCACAGATACGCAGTATTTT. Its protein product is CAISGEGGSTDTQYF.

The chain is built from TRBV28 and TRBJ1-2; 7 nucleotides agree with TRBD1. Germline V lookup: CDR1 MDHEN, CDR2 SYDVKM. This CDR3 has 13 residues. J lost 7 bases, V lost 7 bases, and 9 bases had no gene match. CDR3 sequence reads: CASISRDSFGYTF. In DNA form, the CDR3 reads TGTGCCAGCATATCCCGGGACAGCTTTGGCTACACCTTC.

The CDR3 reads CASSPDRGNNSPLHF. CDR3 sequence (DNA): TGTGCCAGCAGTCCGGACAGGGGAAACAATTCACCCCTCCACTTT. This chain uses TRBV6-4 with TRBJ1-6, with 9 positions matching TRBD1. V was pared by 5 bases and J by 7 bases, with 6 bases of the junction left unmatched. CDR3 length: 15 residues. CDR1 is MRHNA and CDR2 is SNTAGT in the germline V gene.

The chain has TRBV6-1 and TRBJ2-2; perhaps TRBD2 as D (5 bases). The CDR3 is 15 amino acids. Per germline, CDR1 MNHNS and CDR2 SASEGT. V lost 2 bases and J 0 bases, leaving 7 bases between the germline ends. The CDR3 here is CASSEYGANTGELFF. The CDR3, as DNA: TGTGCCAGCAGTGAATACGGGGCGAACACCGGGGAGCTGTTTTTT.

The rearrangement links TRBV7-3 to TRBJ2-1; 10 nucleotides match TRBD2. CDR1 SGHTA and CDR2 FQGTGA come from the germline V gene. CDR3 length equals 18 residues. The ends lost 5 bases at V and 5 bases at J; junction bases unmatched: 15. The CDR3: CASSPLKTGLAMNNEQFF. CDR3 bases: TGTGCCAGCAGCCCTCTGAAGACGGGACTAGCGATGAACAATGAGCAGTTCTTC.

The chain joins TRBV21-1 to TRBJ1-2; the D call in the table, TRBD1, was not verified against the DNA. TRBV21-1 is noted as a pseudogene. The CDR3 runs to 17 residues. CDR3 region: CASSKVTGPSSNYGYTF. CDR3 DNA sequence: TGTGCCAGCAGCAAAGTTACAGGGCCTAGTAGTAACTATGGCTACACCTTC.

The chain joins TRBV28 to TRBJ1-5, with TRBD1 as a possible D gene (6 bases). CDR1 MDHEN and CDR2 SYDVKM come from the germline V gene. This CDR3 has 13 residues. V shed 4 bases and J shed 7 bases, with 11 bases lying between them. The DNA for the CDR3 is TGTGCCAGCAGTTCCACAGGGACCCAGCCCCAGCATTTT. Translating gives CASSSTGTQPQHF.

The V and J genes are TRBV5-1 and TRBJ1-4, with a weak D call TRBD1 (6 bases). Germline V gene lookup returns CDR1 SGHRS and CDR2 YFSETQ. Trimming removed 4 bases at V and 6 bases at J, with 13 bases between. The CDR3 totals 14 residues. CDR3 sequence reads: CASSATGYDEKLFF. DNA for the CDR3: TGCGCCAGCAGCGCAACAGGGTATGATGAAAAACTGTTTTTT. The complete variable domain, with remaining parts taken from reference TRBV5-1 and TRBJ1-4, reads KAGVTQTPRYLIKTRGQQVTLSCSPISGHRSVSWYQQTPGQGLQFLFEYFSETQRNKGNFPGRFSGRQFSNSRSEMNVSTLELGDSALYLCASSATGYDEKLFFGSGTQLSVL.

This clone was seen a few times. The chain has TRBV29-1 and TRBJ2-7; 12 bases map to TRBD2. This CDR3 has 17 residues. The ends lost 7 bases at V and 7 bases at J; junction bases unmatched: 20. Per the germline V gene, CDR1 is SQVTM and CDR2 is ANQGSEA. Written as DNA, the CDR3 is TGCAGCGCTTCCGGGACTAGCGGGTTCCCCGGCCACGGGGAGCAGTACTTC. Its translation: CSASGTSGFPGHGEQYF.

The rearrangement links TRBV2 to TRBJ2-2, with 9 bases fitting TRBD2. V lost 4 bases to trimming and J lost 6 bases; unmatched junction nucleotides: 9. Germline values: CDR1 SNHLY, CDR2 FYNNEI. The CDR3 spans 16 residues. The DNA of the CDR3 is TGTGCCAGCAGTGTAGGGCGGGAGGGCCGATCCGGGGAGCTGTTTTTT. Translation gives CASSVGREGRSGELFF.

The genes are TRBV11-3 and TRBJ1-2; D remains unclear. Trimming cost V 4 bases and J 8 bases, with 11 bases left between them. The V gene's germline CDR1 is SGHNT and CDR2 YENEEA. There are 12 residues in the CDR3. CDR3 nucleotide sequence: TGTGCCAGCAGCTCAGGAGGATACGGCTACACCTTC. It encodes CASSSGGYGYTF.

The sample holds a few counts of this clone. This rearrangement joins TRBV19 to TRBJ1-1, with 9 bases lining up with TRBD1. This CDR3 contains 17 residues. The junction had 10 bases not matched to a gene; V was cut back by 5 bases and J by 0 bases. CDR1 LNHDA and CDR2 SQIVND come from the germline V gene (reference sequence). The CDR3 reads CASSLRQGVLVNTEAFF. In DNA, the CDR3 is TGTGCCAGTAGTCTTCGACAGGGGGTCCTCGTGAACACTGAAGCTTTCTTT.

This clone was picked up one time. V and J are TRBV30 and TRBJ1-3; D is perhaps TRBD1 (5 bases). This CDR3 region has 16 residues. Germline lookup yields CDR1 GTSNPN and CDR2 SVGIG (reference sequence). V lost 3 bases and J 0 bases, leaving 15 bases between the germline ends. CDR3 nucleotides: TGTGCCTGGAGCGTCAAGCAGGGATTCTCTGGAAACACCATATATTTT. Translating it yields CAWSVKQGFSGNTIYF.

This chain joins TRBV7-3 and TRBJ2-1, with 11 positions matching TRBD2. CDR1 is SGHTA, CDR2 FQGTGA, per germline. The CDR3 extends over 16 amino acids. V dropped 3 bases and J dropped 2; count of bases not matched to a gene: 3. CDR3 sequence reads: CASSFSSGRTYNEQFF. CDR3 sequence (DNA): TGTGCCAGCAGCTTTTCTAGCGGGAGGACCTACAATGAGCAGTTCTTC.

The gene calls are TRBV19 and TRBJ1-2; 8 nucleotides agree with TRBD1. Germline V CDR1 and CDR2: LNHDA, SQIVND (reference sequence). The CDR3 length is 13 residues. The V segment lost 5 bases and the J segment 6 bases; nucleotides outside the gene matches: 5. The CDR3 DNA follows: TGTGCCAGTAGTTCTCAGGGGGCGCATGGCTACACCTTC. As protein: CASSSQGAHGYTF.